This T cell receptor (beta chain) was identified during a study of blood T cell repertoires in COVID-19. Whole-study context: Sites in the United States, Italy and Spain provided acute and convalescent COVID-19 samples. Sample material is recorded as cDNA or gDNA derived from T cells, B-cell-depleted T cells, or PBMCs.

In the authors' methods: Estimates of nucleated cell counts were drawn from the amplification of reference gene primers. Measured with immunoSEQ multiplex PCR; TCRdb has only the in-frame clones, and not every one. The V and J calls and clone size come from that table; D and trimming were worked out from the DNA. The table has approximately 100,000 clones, 84% seen once. Between the trimmed V and J ends, which lost 6 bases and 2 bases, there was a span of 4 bases. CDR3 length: 11 amino acids. This clone turned up a few times. This TCR was sampled from a man in his 60s with acute or convalescent COVID-19. The gene calls are TRBV12-3 or TRBV12-4 and TRBJ2-5; D is ambiguous. Sequenced material: peripheral blood. CDR3 coding DNA: TGTGCCAGCAGCCTGCAAGAGACCCAGTACTTC. Translation gives CASSLQETQYF.